This TCR beta chain was retrieved from a study of blood T cell repertoires in COVID-19. Germline V lookup: CDR1 SGHRS, CDR2 YFSETQ. This CDR3 has 13 residues. V was pared by 4 bases and J by 1 base, with 9 bases between. Some clones are missing from TCRdb's copy, which holds only in-frame ones; the method was immunoSEQ multiplex PCR. The sample includes 160,000 or so clones, 75% to 90% seen only once; the top ten take less than 4%. This chain uses TRBV5-1 with TRBJ2-7; D possibly corresponds to TRBD1 (5 bases). This receptor was identified in a woman between 55 and 75 years old who had recovered from COVID-19. What was sequenced was PBMCs or T cells enriched from blood (not recorded which). CDR3 loop: CASSGRGSYEQYF. DNA for the CDR3: TGCGCCAGCAGCGGTAGGGGTTCCTACGAGCAGTACTTC.